This entry features one T cell receptor beta chain sequence. What it binds is not known. The data derive from a study of Ad26.COV2.S vaccination and SARS-CoV-2 variants. Background on the study: Donor got 5x10^10 or 1x10^11 viral particles of Ad26.COV2.S. Broader study findings: Substantial breadth was reported for post-vaccination spike-specific CD8+ and CD4+ T cells.

Method: immunoSEQ multiplex PCR; TCRdb's copy keeps in-frame clones and lacks some. The top ten hold nearly 7.5% of the sample, which has hundreds of thousands of clones, about four fifths seen once. The CDR3 length is 16 residues. V was pared by 0 bases and J by 7 bases, with 5 bases of the junction left unmatched. Germline CDR1 reads KGHSH; CDR2 reads LQKENI. Treatment: 15 to 20 received Ad26.COV2.S at low or high dose, single or two shots; several received placebo; per-sample allocation not given. After the first vaccine or placebo injection, samples were drawn on day 63. Boston provided a donor who was an adult aged 18-55 years. An Ad26 vector that expressed Wuhan-strain SARS-CoV-2 spike constituted the vaccine.

The chain recombines TRBV18 with TRBJ2-1, with 11 bases that match TRBD2. The sequence derives from a person between 18 and 65 years old who received the Ad26.COV2.S COVID-19 vaccine or a placebo. The starting material was peripheral blood, obtained in a trial of Ad26.COV2.S vaccine versus placebo. CDR3 region: CASSPPTSGATNEQFF. The DNA of the CDR3 is TGTGCCAGCTCACCACCGACTAGCGGGGCGACTAATGAGCAGTTCTTC.